This TCR beta chain stems from a study of neoadjuvant nivolumab and ipilimumab in lung cancer. Overall study results and limits: TCR clonality did not significantly correlate with pathologic tumor regression. Pretherapy blood TCR richness correlated positively with resected tumor richness.

On this clone itself: The antigen is not known.

Germline CDR1 and CDR2: GTSNPN and SVGIG (reference sequence). The CDR3 extends over 14 amino acids. Here immunoSEQ multiplex PCR was the method, and the copy in TCRdb shows in-frame clones only, minus some. This sample carries around 24,000 clones, 80% to 85% of them seen once, and the ten largest clones take 8.6%. This sample comprised tumor tissue, obtained after neoadjuvant nivolumab, alone or with ipilimumab, at or shortly before surgery. The sequence derives from an adult with non-small cell lung cancer. The V and J genes are TRBV30 and TRBJ1-2, with D possibly being TRBD1 (6 bases). CDR3 sequence (DNA): TGTGCAATGAATACGGGGGGCGCGCACTATGGCTACACCTTC. Its translation is CAMNTGGAHYGYTF.